Included here is one TCR beta chain sequence, with context. The data were obtained in a study of T cell responses to AZD1222 COVID-19 vaccine. The V and J ends lost 4 bases and 4 bases, in that order; junction bases with no gene match: 5. The CDR3 has 15 amino acids. Germline V CDR1 and CDR2: SGHRS, YFSETQ. The repertoire was sequenced with immunoSEQ multiplex PCR; TCRdb's copy has only in-frame clones and lacks some. The sample lists around 270,000 clones, around 93% occurring once. The material was peripheral blood, obtained 28 days after the second AZD1222 dose. This sequence originates from an adult who received the AZD1222 COVID-19 vaccine. The V gene is TRBV5-1, the J gene TRBJ2-1; 10 bases map to TRBD2. In nucleotides, the CDR3 is TGCGCCAGCAGCGTCGGACTAGCGGAGTACAATGAGCAGTTCTTC. It specifies CASSVGLAEYNEQFF.